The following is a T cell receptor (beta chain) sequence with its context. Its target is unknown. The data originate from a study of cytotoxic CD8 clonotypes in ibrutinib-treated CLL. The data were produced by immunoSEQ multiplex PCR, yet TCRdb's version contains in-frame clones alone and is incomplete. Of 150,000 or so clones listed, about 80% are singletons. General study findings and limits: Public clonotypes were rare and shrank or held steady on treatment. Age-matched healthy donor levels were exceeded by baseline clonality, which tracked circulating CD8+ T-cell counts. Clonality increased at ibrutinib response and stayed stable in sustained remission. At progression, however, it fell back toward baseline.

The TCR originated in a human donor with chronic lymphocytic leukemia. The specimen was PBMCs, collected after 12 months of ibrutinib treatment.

The CDR3 spells CATEIVGSPYEQYF. CDR3 nucleotide sequence: TGTGCCACCGAAATCGTCGGCAGTCCCTACGAGCAGTACTTC. The chain employs TRBV7-9 and TRBJ2-7; no reliable D call. Germline CDR1 and CDR2: SEHNR and FQNEAQ (reference sequence). Trimming took off 10 bases at V and 2 bases at J, with 18 bases between the two ends. The CDR3 spans 14 residues.